Each of the 32 T cell receptor beta chains below was sequenced from the same sample in a study of blood T cell repertoires in COVID-19. Sequenced by immunoSEQ multiplex PCR; TCRdb stores in-frame clones only, minus some. The sample holds around 100,000 clones; around 88% are singletons and the top ten take about 3%. The material sequenced was peripheral blood. These receptors were taken from a human donor in a cohort sampled during active COVID-19.

This rearrangement joins TRBV5-1 to TRBJ1-1; no reliable D call. Deletions cut 0 bases from V and 10 bases from J, with 10 bases between. The germline CDR1 and CDR2 sequences are SGHRS and YFSETQ. The CDR3 sequence is 12 residues long. CDR3 loop: CASSLGRAAAFF. The CDR3 DNA follows: TGCGCCAGCAGCTTGGGGAGGGCGGCAGCTTTCTTT. The full variable domain, completed using reference TRBV5-1 and TRBJ1-1, is KAGVTQTPRYLIKTRGQQVTLSCSPISGHRSVSWYQQTPGQGLQFLFEYFSETQRNKGNFPGRFSGRQFSNSRSEMNVSTLELGDSALYLCASSLGRAAAFFGQGTRLTVV.

The chain carries TRBV27 and TRBJ1-6; 7 nucleotides align to TRBD1. In germline, CDR1 is MNHEY, CDR2 SMNVEV (reference sequence). Trimming cost V 3 bases and J 0 bases; bases outside gene matches: 8. The CDR3 length is 18 residues. CDR3 sequence: CASSLTLQGSSYNSPLHF. CDR3 DNA: TGTGCCAGCAGTTTGACCCTACAGGGGTCCTCCTATAATTCACCCCTCCACTTT.

The J gene is TRBJ2-6, the V gene TRBV15, with D unclear. The germline V gene has CDR1 LNHNV and CDR2 YYDKDF (reference sequence). The V end lost 2 bases, the J end lost 0 bases, and 14 bases lay between the germline ends. This CDR3 has 18 amino acids. CDR3: CATSRTRGTPSGANVLTF. The DNA of the CDR3 is TGTGCCACCAGCAGAACCCGCGGCACACCCTCTGGGGCCAACGTCCTGACTTTC.

This clone appeared a few times. V usage is TRBV10-2 and J usage is TRBJ2-1; D perhaps matches TRBD1 (6 bases). CDR1 is WSHSY and CDR2 is SAAADI in the germline V gene. The V end was cut by 3 bases, the J end by 6 bases, with 6 bases between. The CDR3 has 12 residues. The CDR3 spells CASSEQGNEQFF. CDR3 nucleotides: TGCGCCAGCAGTGAACAGGGCAATGAGCAGTTCTTC.

The V gene is TRBV28, the J gene TRBJ2-6; 7 positions agree with TRBD1. Germline CDR1 is MDHEN and CDR2 is SYDVKM. The CDR3 has 15 residues. The ends lost 4 bases at V and 0 bases at J; junction bases unmatched: 0. The CDR3 region is CASSSGGSGANVLTF. CDR3 bases: TGTGCCAGCAGTTCAGGGGGCTCTGGGGCCAACGTCCTGACTTTC.

This clone was seen only a few times. J is TRBJ2-3 and V is TRBV9; 10 bases map to TRBD2. The CDR3 spans 17 residues. In germline, CDR1 is SGDLS, CDR2 YYNGEE. J was trimmed by 2 bases and V by 0 bases; bases with no gene match: 6. The CDR3 DNA is TGTGCCAGCAGCGTAGGAGTGACTAGCGGGCTCACAGATACGCAGTATTTT. Residues: CASSVGVTSGLTDTQYF.

This chain connects TRBV6-5 to TRBJ1-2, with TRBD1 identical over 8 bases. Germline CDR1 MNHEY, CDR2 SVGAGI. Unmatched junction bases numbered 9, after V lost 5 bases and J lost 4 bases. The CDR3 sequence is 15 residues long. The CDR3 loop reads CASSPRTGIVYGYTF. CDR3 nucleotide sequence: TGTGCCAGCAGTCCGCGGACAGGGATCGTCTATGGCTACACCTTC.

The chain links TRBV6-2 or TRBV6-3 to TRBJ2-7; no firm D call. The ends were cut back, 0 bases at V and 1 base at J, with 10 bases in the middle. The germline V gene has CDR1 MNHEY and CDR2 SVGEGT. This CDR3 is 15 amino acids long. CDR3 protein: CASSYSPGFSYEQYF. The CDR3 region has the DNA TGTGCCAGCAGTTACTCTCCAGGTTTTTCCTACGAGCAGTACTTC.

The V call is TRBV27, the J call TRBJ2-7; 14 nucleotides agree with TRBD2. Trimming took 3 bases from V and 4 from J; bases not matched to a gene: 5. CDR3 length equals 16 residues. The germline V gene encodes CDR1 MNHEY and CDR2 SMNVEV (reference sequence). Here the CDR3 reads CASSLGLAGAAYEQYF. The CDR3 nucleotides read TGTGCCAGCAGTTTGGGACTAGCGGGAGCCGCATACGAGCAGTACTTC.

This clone showed up just once. The chain employs TRBV7-9 and TRBJ1-2; TRBD1 is a possible D gene (5 bases). The CDR3 has 13 residues. Trimming left V 1 base short and J 5 bases short, with 8 bases between. Germline V CDR1 and CDR2: SEHNR, FQNEAQ (reference sequence). The chain's CDR3 is CASSLGTLYGYTF. In DNA, the CDR3 is TGTGCCAGCAGCTTAGGGACACTGTATGGCTACACCTTC.

The V call is TRBV27, the J call TRBJ2-7, with TRBD1 matching over 9 bases. Germline CDR1 reads MNHEY; CDR2 reads SMNVEV (reference sequence). J lost 0 bases, V lost 6 bases, and 0 bases had no gene match. This CDR3 is 13 amino acids long. CDR3 region: CASRGQGSYEQYF. The CDR3 DNA sequence: TGTGCCAGCAGGGGACAGGGCTCCTACGAGCAGTACTTC.

The chain couples TRBV5-4 to TRBJ2-3; 9 bases align to TRBD2. CDR3 length: 15 residues. V dropped 0 bases and J dropped 4; count of bases not matched to a gene: 3. Germline-derived CDR1 and CDR2 are SGHNT and YYREEE (reference sequence). The CDR3 nucleotides are TGTGCCAGCAGCTTGGGCGGGGGGGCCTCAGATACGCAGTATTTT. Residues: CASSLGGGASDTQYF.

The genes are TRBV29-1 and TRBJ2-7, with 14 bases that match TRBD2. CDR1 is SQVTM, CDR2 ANQGSEA, per germline. The CDR3 sequence is 19 residues long. After removal of 1 base from V and 4 bases from J, the junction contained 15 bases not matched to a gene. CDR3 bases: TGCAGCGTTGAAGTAAAAGGGGGGACTAGCGGGAGAGAAGTATACGAGCAGTACTTC. This sequence encodes CSVEVKGGTSGREVYEQYF.

This sequence joins TRBV9 and TRBJ2-5; TRBD1 matches 11 bases. The CDR3 runs 15 residues. V lost 3 bases, J lost 4 bases, and 5 bases stayed unmatched. CDR1 is SGDLS, CDR2 YYNGEE, per germline. Here the CDR3 reads CASSGGTGGGETQYF. The CDR3 DNA reads as TGTGCCAGCAGCGGAGGGACAGGGGGAGGAGAGACCCAGTACTTC.

V usage is TRBV5-1 and J usage is TRBJ1-6; TRBD1 is a possible D gene (5 bases). V was clipped by 4 bases and J by 4 bases, with 12 bases between them. Germline V CDR1 and CDR2: SGHRS, YFSETQ. The CDR3 is 15 residues long. Here the CDR3 reads CASSPGVGYNSPLHF. The CDR3 DNA follows: TGCGCCAGCAGCCCGGGGGTAGGGTATAATTCACCCCTCCACTTT.

Only one count was recorded for this clone. The V and J genes are TRBV14 and TRBJ2-7; D unresolved. The CDR3 extends over 13 amino acids. CDR1 and CDR2 (germline): SGHDN, FVKESK. Between the trimmed V and J ends, which lost 4 bases and 1 base, there was a span of 8 bases. CDR3 in amino acids: CASSLRLSYEQYF. The CDR3 DNA reads TGTGCCAGCAGCCTTCGACTTTCCTACGAGCAGTACTTC. Variable domain in full (rest from reference TRBV14 and TRBJ2-7): EAGVTQFPSHSVIEKGQTVTLRCDPISGHDNLYWYRRVMGKEIKFLLHFVKESKQDESGMPNNRFLAERTGGTYSTLKVQPAELEDSGVYFCASSLRLSYEQYFGPGTRLTVT.

This clone was detected only once. The rearrangement links TRBV30 to TRBJ2-7; 9 nucleotides agree with TRBD1. The CDR3 length is 16 residues. The germline CDR1 and CDR2 sequences are GTSNPN and SVGIG (reference sequence). J gave up 4 bases and V 4 bases, and 14 bases lay outside the gene matches. CDR3 region: CAWKLPLGTGRYEQYF. The CDR3 DNA is TGTGCCTGGAAGCTCCCCCTAGGGACAGGGCGATACGAGCAGTACTTC.

V is TRBV6-4 and J is TRBJ1-1; D may be TRBD1 (6 bases). Germline CDR1 MRHNA, CDR2 SNTAGT. Trimming removed 5 bases from V and 10 bases from J, with 23 bases in between. This CDR3 spans 15 amino acids. The chain's CDR3 is CASSPSGAGLDRAFF. The CDR3 DNA sequence: TGTGCCAGCAGTCCGTCAGGGGCCGGTTTAGACCGAGCTTTCTTT.

V usage is TRBV6-5 and J usage is TRBJ1-5, with 7 bases aligning to TRBD1. Germline values: CDR1 MNHEY, CDR2 SVGAGI. The CDR3 is 14 amino acids. Germline trimming cut 6 bases from V and 11 bases from J; bases unmatched to any gene: 13. CDR3 sequence: CASRVRGTSTSQHF. The CDR3 DNA reads as TGTGCCAGCAGGGTCAGGGGGACTAGTACGTCCCAGCATTTT.

This clone was detected only once. This chain connects TRBV7-9 to TRBJ2-7, with TRBD1 as a possible D gene (6 bases). The V gene's germline CDR1 is SEHNR and CDR2 FQNEAQ (reference sequence). The CDR3 spans 18 residues. V was shortened by 5 bases and J by 2 bases, with 25 bases between the two germline ends. CDR3 nucleotide sequence: TGTGCCAGCAGCCCACGAATAGGGCCGGGACACCTAACCTACGAGCAGTACTTC. This gives the protein CASSPRIGPGHLTYEQYF.

This rearrangement joins TRBV11-1 to TRBJ1-1; 7 positions match TRBD1. CDR1 is SGHAT and CDR2 is FQDESV in the germline V gene (reference sequence). V was clipped by 2 bases and J by 5 bases; unmatched bases: 2. The CDR3 extends over 13 amino acids. The CDR3 is CASSLRGRTEAFF. DNA for the CDR3: TGTGCCAGCAGCTTAAGGGGGCGAACTGAAGCTTTCTTT.

The J gene is TRBJ2-7, the V gene TRBV13, with D possibly being TRBD1 (5 bases). The V and J ends lost 2 bases and 6 bases respectively, with 11 bases between them. Germline V gives CDR1 PRHDT, CDR2 FYEKMQ (reference sequence). CDR3 length equals 13 residues. CDR3 bases: TGTGCCAGCAGCTTACGCCCCCAGGGCGAGCAGTACTTC. Protein: CASSLRPQGEQYF.

This sequence joins TRBV5-5 and TRBJ1-1; 9 bases agree with TRBD1. The CDR3 is 14 amino acids. With 4 bases clipped from V and 4 bases from J, the junction kept 5 bases outside the gene matches. Germline lookup yields CDR1 SGHKS and CDR2 YYEKEE (reference sequence). The CDR3 spells CASSLRTGVTEAFF. Written as DNA, the CDR3 is TGTGCCAGCAGCCTAAGGACAGGGGTCACTGAAGCTTTCTTT.

The chain couples TRBV9 to TRBJ2-7; 9 positions agree with TRBD1. The CDR3 covers 16 residues. Germline CDR1 reads SGDLS; CDR2 reads YYNGEE. V gave up 0 bases and J gave up 6 bases; unmatched junction bases: 10. CDR3 region: CASSVEAGTGSREQYF. Written as DNA, the CDR3 is TGTGCCAGCAGCGTAGAGGCAGGGACAGGGAGTCGCGAGCAGTACTTC.

The V gene is TRBV11-2, the J gene TRBJ2-2; TRBD2 might be the D (5 bases). The CDR3 consists of 15 residues. Trimming cost V 5 bases and J 4 bases, with 14 bases left between them. CDR1 is SGHAT and CDR2 is FQNNGV in the germline V gene. CDR3 residues: CASSPGPGFTGELFF. DNA for the CDR3: TGTGCCAGCAGCCCCGGGCCGGGGTTCACCGGGGAGCTGTTTTTT.

The V and J genes are TRBV6-5 and TRBJ2-1; 8 nucleotides match TRBD1. The trim removed 0 bases at V and 6 bases at J, leaving 4 bases unmatched. CDR3 length: 15 amino acids. Germline V gives CDR1 MNHEY, CDR2 SVGAGI. Here the CDR3 DNA reads TGTGCCAGCAGTTACTCGCCAGGGGGCCTCAATGAGCAGTTCTTC. Translation: CASSYSPGGLNEQFF.

The chain employs TRBV7-2 and TRBJ1-4, with D perhaps matching TRBD1 (6 bases). The CDR3 length is 15 residues. The germline V gene has CDR1 SGHTA and CDR2 FQGNSA. Trimming took 5 bases from V and 7 from J, leaving 17 bases between them. CDR3 in DNA: TGTGCCAGCAGCCCCAGTAGGGGGTCGACTGAAAAACTGTTTTTT. Its protein is CASSPSRGSTEKLFF.

The gene calls are TRBV10-2 and TRBJ1-3, with TRBD1 matching over 7 bases. V shed 5 bases and J 0 bases; nucleotides not matched to a gene: 13. CDR1 and CDR2 (germline): WSHSY, SAAADI. This CDR3 is built from 18 residues. For the CDR3, the DNA is TGCGCCAGCAGTACCCCCGGGACAGCCCTTCTCTCTGGAAACACCATATATTTT. Translating gives CASSTPGTALLSGNTIYF.

The chain recombines TRBV11-2 with TRBJ2-2; no firm D call. Trimming took off 4 bases at V and 7 bases at J, with 13 bases between the two ends. The CDR3 loop spans 14 amino acids. Germline values: CDR1 SGHAT, CDR2 FQNNGV. The CDR3 sequence: CASSSLAVGGELFF. Here the CDR3 DNA reads TGTGCCAGCAGCTCTTTAGCCGTCGGCGGGGAGCTGTTTTTT. Based on the CDR3 plus reference TRBV11-2 and TRBJ2-2, the full variable domain is EAGVAQSPRYKIIEKRQSVAFWCNPISGHATLYWYQQILGQGPKLLIQFQNNGVVDDSQLPKDRFSAERLKGVDSTLKIQPAKLEDSAVYLCASSSLAVGGELFFGEGSRLTVL.

This sequence joins TRBV10-2 and TRBJ1-6, with a weak D call TRBD1 (5 bases). CDR1 WSHSY and CDR2 SAAADI come from the germline V gene. This CDR3 has 13 amino acids. V shed 6 bases and J shed 8 bases, with 11 bases lying between them. CDR3 residues: CASRLTADSPLHF. CDR3 coding DNA: TGCGCCAGCAGACTGACAGCCGATTCACCCCTCCACTTT.

V and J are TRBV9 and TRBJ2-3; D unclear. Between the trimmed V and J ends, which lost 5 bases and 2 bases, there was a span of 9 bases. Germline V gene data show CDR1 as SGDLS and CDR2 as YYNGEE. There are 13 residues in the CDR3. The CDR3, as DNA: TGTGCCAGCAGGTCCCCCTTCACAGATACGCAGTATTTT. Translation gives CASRSPFTDTQYF.

This sequence joins TRBV7-9 and TRBJ2-2; TRBD1 is a possible D gene (6 bases). The length of the CDR3 is 16 residues. The V end was cut by 3 bases, the J end by 4 bases, with 15 bases between. From germline, CDR1 is SEHNR and CDR2 FQNEAQ (reference sequence). CDR3 loop: CASSFVTGYGTGELFF. DNA for the CDR3: TGTGCCAGCAGCTTCGTCACAGGGTATGGCACCGGGGAGCTGTTTTTT.